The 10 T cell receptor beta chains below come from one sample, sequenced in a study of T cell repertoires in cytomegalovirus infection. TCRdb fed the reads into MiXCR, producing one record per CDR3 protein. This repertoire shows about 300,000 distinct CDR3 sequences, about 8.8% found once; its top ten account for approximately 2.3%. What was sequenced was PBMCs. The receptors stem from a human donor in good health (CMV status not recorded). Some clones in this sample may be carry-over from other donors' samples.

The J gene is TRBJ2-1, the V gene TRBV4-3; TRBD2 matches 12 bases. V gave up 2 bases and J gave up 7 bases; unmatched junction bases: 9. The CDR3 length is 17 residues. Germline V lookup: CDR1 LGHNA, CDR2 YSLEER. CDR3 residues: CASSQTTSGGMRNEQFF. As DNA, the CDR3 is TGCGCCAGCAGCCAAACTACTAGCGGGGGGATGAGGAATGAGCAGTTCTTC.

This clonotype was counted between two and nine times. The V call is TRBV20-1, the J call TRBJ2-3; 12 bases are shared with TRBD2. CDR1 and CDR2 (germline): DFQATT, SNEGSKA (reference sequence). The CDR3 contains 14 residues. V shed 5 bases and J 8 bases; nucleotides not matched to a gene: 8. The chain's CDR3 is CSALTSGGHGTQYF. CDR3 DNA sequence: TGCAGTGCTCTTACTAGCGGGGGGCATGGTACGCAGTATTTT.

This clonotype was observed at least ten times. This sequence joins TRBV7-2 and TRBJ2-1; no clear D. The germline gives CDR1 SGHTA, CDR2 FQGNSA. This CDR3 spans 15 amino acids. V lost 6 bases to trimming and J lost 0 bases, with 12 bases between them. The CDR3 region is CASRKAISSYNEQFF. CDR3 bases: TGTGCCAGCAGAAAGGCGATCTCCTCCTACAATGAGCAGTTCTTC.

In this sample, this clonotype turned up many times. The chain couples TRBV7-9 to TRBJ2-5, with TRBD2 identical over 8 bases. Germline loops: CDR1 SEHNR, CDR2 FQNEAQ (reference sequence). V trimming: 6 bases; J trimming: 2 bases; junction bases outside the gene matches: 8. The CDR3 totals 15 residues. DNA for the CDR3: TGTGCCAGCAGTTCACAGAGCGGGGGACAAGAGACCCAGTACTTC. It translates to CASSSQSGGQETQYF. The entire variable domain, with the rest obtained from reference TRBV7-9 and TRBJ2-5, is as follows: DTGVSQNPRHKITKRGQNVTFRCDPISEHNRLYWYRQTLGQGPEFLTYFQNEAQLEKSRLLSDRFSAERPKGSFSTLEIQRTEQGDSAMYLCASSSQSGGQETQYFGPGTRLLVL.

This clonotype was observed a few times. DNA of the CDR3: TGTGCCAGCAGCGCCGGAGAGCGGGACTACACAGATACGCAGTATTTT. It specifies CASSAGERDYTDTQYF. The rearrangement links TRBV9 to TRBJ2-3; 7 nucleotides match TRBD2. The CDR3 runs to 16 residues. Germline CDR1 and CDR2: SGDLS and YYNGEE. J was trimmed by 2 bases and V by 3 bases; bases with no gene match: 9.

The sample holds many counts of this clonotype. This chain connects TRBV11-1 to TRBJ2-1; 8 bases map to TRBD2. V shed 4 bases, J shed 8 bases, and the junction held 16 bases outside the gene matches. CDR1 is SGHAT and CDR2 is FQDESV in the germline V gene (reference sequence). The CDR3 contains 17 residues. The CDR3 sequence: CASSSNPPGTRGHEQFF. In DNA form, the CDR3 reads TGTGCCAGCAGCTCTAACCCCCCCGGGACTAGAGGCCATGAGCAGTTCTTC.

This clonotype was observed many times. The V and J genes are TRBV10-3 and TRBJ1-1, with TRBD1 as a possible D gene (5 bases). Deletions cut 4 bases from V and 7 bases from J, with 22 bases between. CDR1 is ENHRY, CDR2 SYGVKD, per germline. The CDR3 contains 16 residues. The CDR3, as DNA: TGTGCCATCAGTGGAATAAGGGGAGCTACCGAAGGTGAAGCTTTCTTT. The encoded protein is CAISGIRGATEGEAFF.

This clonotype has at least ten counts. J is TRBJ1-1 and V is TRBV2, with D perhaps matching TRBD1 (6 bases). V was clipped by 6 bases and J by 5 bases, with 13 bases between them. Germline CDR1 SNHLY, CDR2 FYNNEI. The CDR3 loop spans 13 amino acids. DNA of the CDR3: TGTGCCAGCAGGTGGGGGGGCCAAACTGAAGCTTTCTTT. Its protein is CASRWGGQTEAFF.

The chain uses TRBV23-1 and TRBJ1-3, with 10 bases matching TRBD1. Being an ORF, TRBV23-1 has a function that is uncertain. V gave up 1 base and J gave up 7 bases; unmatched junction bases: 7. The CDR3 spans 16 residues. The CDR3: CASSQFPGQGTNTIYF. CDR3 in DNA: TGCGCCAGCAGTCAATTTCCGGGACAGGGGACGAACACCATATATTTT.

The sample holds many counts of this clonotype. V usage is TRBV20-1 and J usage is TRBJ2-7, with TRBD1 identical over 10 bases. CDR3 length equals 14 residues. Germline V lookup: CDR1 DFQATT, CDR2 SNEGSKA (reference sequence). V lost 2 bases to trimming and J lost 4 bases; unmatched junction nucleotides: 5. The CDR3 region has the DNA TGCAGTGCTAGACCGGGACAGGGGAGTTACGAGCAGTACTTC. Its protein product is CSARPGQGSYEQYF.